Included here is one T cell receptor beta chain sequence, with context. Antigen specificity is unknown. The record originates from a study of identical twins. Germline values: CDR1 MDHEN, CDR2 SYDVKM. This CDR3 is built from 17 residues. Trimming removed 3 bases from V and 4 bases from J; junction bases left unmatched: 9. Via MiXCR, TCRdb re-called the 5' RACE reads, giving one row per CDR3 protein. The sample holds a few hundred thousand distinct CDR3 sequences, 6.5% to 9.5% seen once. Regarding the study as a whole: For zero-insertion analyses, partial confounding could come from invariant MAIT and iNKT cells. Cross-sectional statistical analysis was relied on for the conclusions, without the same donors being followed. Modelling underestimated the level of out-of-frame TCR alpha sharing observed in monozygotic twins. The degree of excess twin sharing was weaker in beta out-of-frame sequences.

These data were also filed under a second study, of yellow fever vaccine responses in identical twins.

This TCR came from a woman aged 18-29 years in good health. The sample taken for sequencing was CD8+ T cells sorted from blood. V gene TRBV28 combines with J gene TRBJ2-5; 12 nucleotides agree with TRBD2. The CDR3 protein is CASSFQLAGGYRETQYF. CDR3 DNA: TGTGCCAGCAGTTTTCAACTAGCGGGGGGCTATAGAGAGACCCAGTACTTC.